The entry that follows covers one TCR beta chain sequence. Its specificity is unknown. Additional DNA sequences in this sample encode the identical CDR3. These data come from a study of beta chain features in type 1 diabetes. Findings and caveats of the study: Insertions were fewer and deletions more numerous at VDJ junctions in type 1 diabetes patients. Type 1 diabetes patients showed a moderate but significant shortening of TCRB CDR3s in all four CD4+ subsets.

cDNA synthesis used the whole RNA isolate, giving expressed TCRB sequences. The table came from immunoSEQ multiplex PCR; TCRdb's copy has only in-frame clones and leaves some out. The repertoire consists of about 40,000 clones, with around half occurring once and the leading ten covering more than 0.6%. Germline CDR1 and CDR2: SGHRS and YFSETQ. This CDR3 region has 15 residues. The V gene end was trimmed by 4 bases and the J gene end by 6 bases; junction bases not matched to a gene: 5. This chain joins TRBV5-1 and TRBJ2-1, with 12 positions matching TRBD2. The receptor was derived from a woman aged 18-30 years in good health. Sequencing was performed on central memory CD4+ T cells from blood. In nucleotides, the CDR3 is TGCGCCAGCAGCCCCGGACTAGCGGGGTCCAATGAGCAGTTCTTC. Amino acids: CASSPGLAGSNEQFF.